This section outlines one TCR beta chain sequence together with its context. Sequencing used immunoSEQ multiplex PCR; TCRdb keeps in-frame clones, though not all of them. Of around 74,000 clones listed, nearly 98% are singletons. The data were taken from a study of Tregs in tolerant kidney transplant recipients. Unstimulated regulatory T cells (CD4+CD25+CD127-), CD4+CD25- non-regulatory cells, CD4 and CD8 cells were FACS-sorted from thawed PBMCs. Germline trimming cut 6 bases from V and 1 base from J; bases unmatched to any gene: 3. This CDR3 is 14 amino acids long. Germline CDR1 LNHDA, CDR2 SQIVND (reference sequence).

The chain joins TRBV19 to TRBJ2-5; 9 nucleotides match TRBD2. The sample was CD4+ T cells from blood, taken before the transplant. This TCR was sampled from a human donor who received a combined kidney and bone marrow transplant. CDR3 residues: CASRGGRAQETQYF. In DNA, the CDR3 is TGTGCCAGTAGAGGCGGGAGGGCCCAAGAGACCCAGTACTTC. Drawing the rest from reference TRBV19 and TRBJ2-5, the complete variable domain is DGGITQSPKYLFRKEGQNVTLSCEQNLNHDAMYWYRQDPGQGLRLIYYSQIVNDFQKGDIAEGYSVSREKKESFPLTVTSAQKNPTAFYLCASRGGRAQETQYFGPGTRLLVL.